This TCR beta chain was profiled in a study of identical twins. Template switching added a universal primer binding site, and final cDNA carried unique molecular identifiers. Using its own MiXCR run on the 5' RACE reads, TCRdb lists one record per CDR3 protein. Here the sample spans around 500,000 distinct CDR3 sequences, approximately 15% being singletons. This sample also belongs to another study, concerning yellow fever vaccine responses in identical twins.

The specimen sequenced was CD4+ T cells sorted from blood. The origin of this receptor is a woman aged 18-29 years in good health.

DNA of the CDR3: TGTGCCTGGAGTGCTCTTAACACCGGGGAGCTGTTTTTT. This translates into CAWSALNTGELFF. The chain links TRBV30 to TRBJ2-2, with no clear D. With 1 base removed from V and 2 bases from J, the gap between germline ends came to 5 bases. CDR1 and CDR2 (germline): GTSNPN, SVGIG (reference sequence). The CDR3 spans 13 residues. The variable domain in full, completed from reference TRBV30 and TRBJ2-2, reads SQTIHQWPATLVQPVGSPLSLECTVEGTSNPNLYWYRQAAGRGLQLLFYSVGIGQISSEVPQNLSASRPQDRQFILSSKKLLLSDSGFYLCAWSALNTGELFFGEGSRLTVL.